These T cell receptor beta chains were read from a single sample in a study of HIV-infected children after antiretroviral therapy interruption. TCRdb reanalysed the 3' RACE reads using MiXCR and keeps one entry per CDR3 protein. The sample includes 40,000 to 50,000 distinct CDR3 sequences, around 4.5% of them seen just once. This specimen was CD45RA+ CD4+ T cells from PBMCs, pooled from several time points, taken from a donor given antiretroviral therapy, either interrupted or continuous. Receptor source: a pool of human donors with HIV. The CDR3 runs from the conserved cysteine through the conserved F or W. The D gene is left open where the match is weak. Rows give clone size only sometimes, using once, few, many, or a class for an expanded clone.

>few|TRBV2|TRBJ1-5|NA
CASSERGTFFQPQHF
TGTGCCAGCAGTGAACGGGGGACATTTTTTCAGCCCCAGCATTTT
>many|TRBV5-1|TRBJ2-1|NA
CASSPPRTVYNEQFF
TGCGCCAGCAGCCCCCCAAGGACAGTTTACAATGAGCAGTTCTTC
>NA|TRBV10-3|TRBJ1-5|NA
CAISHGDPQPQHF
TGTGCCATCAGTCACGGGGATCCTCAGCCCCAGCATTTT
>many|TRBV5-1|TRBJ1-1|TRBD1
CASSFNTGQGMTEAFF
TGCGCCAGCAGCTTCAACACGGGACAGGGGATGACTGAAGCTTTCTTT
>many|TRBV7-3|TRBJ2-5|NA
CASSLTGAPETQYF
TGTGCCAGCAGCTTAACCGGGGCCCCAGAGACCCAGTACTTC
>many|TRBV19|TRBJ1-1|NA
CASKTGGAGTEAFF
TGTGCCAGTAAAACGGGAGGCGCGGGCACTGAAGCTTTCTTT
>many|TRBV10-1|TRBJ2-1|NA
CASRQPHGGSEQYNEQFF
TGCGCCAGCAGGCAACCCCACGGTGGCAGCGAGCAATACAATGAGCAGTTCTTC
>many|TRBV5-1|TRBJ2-1|NA
CASSFNDEQFF
TGCGCCAGCAGCTTCAACGATGAGCAGTTCTTC
>many|TRBV28|TRBJ2-1|TRBD2
CASTLTSGGAFNEQFF
TGTGCCAGCACCCTTACTAGCGGGGGGGCTTTTAATGAGCAGTTCTTC
>many|TRBV29-1|TRBJ2-5|NA
CSAGPETQYF
TGCAGCGCAGGGCCGGAGACCCAGTACTTC
>NA|TRBV2|TRBJ2-3|TRBD2
CASNQRGGSTDTQYF
TGTGCCAGCAATCAGCGGGGGGGGAGCACAGATACGCAGTATTTT
>NA|TRBV5-1|TRBJ2-1|NA
CASSLEITYNEQFF
TGCGCCAGCAGCTTGGAAATAACCTACAATGAGCAGTTCTTC
>many|TRBV19|TRBJ1-5|NA
CASSILSASNQPQHF
TGTGCCAGTAGTATACTTTCGGCCTCCAATCAGCCCCAGCATTTT
>few|TRBV7-6|TRBJ2-7|TRBD1
CASSGRDRVPYEQYF
TGTGCCAGCAGCGGACGCGACAGGGTCCCCTACGAGCAGTACTTC
>few|TRBV6-2/TRBV6-3|TRBJ1-2|NA
CASSSGGAAGTYGYTF
TGTGCCAGCAGTTCGGGGGGGGCCGCGGGCACCTATGGCTACACCTTC
>many|TRBV3-1|TRBJ2-7|TRBD2
CASSQRGARSEQYF
TGTGCCAGCAGCCAGCGGGGGGCTAGGAGCGAGCAGTACTTC
>many|TRBV12-3/TRBV12-4|TRBJ2-6|NA
CASTLRQAGANVLTF
TGTGCCAGCACCCTTAGACAGGCTGGGGCCAACGTCCTGACTTTC
>many|TRBV28|TRBJ1-2|TRBD1
CASSSETGGYGYTF
TGTGCCAGCAGCTCCGAGACAGGGGGCTATGGCTACACCTTC
>many|TRBV27|TRBJ1-5|NA
CASSGGWYNQPQHF
TGTGCCAGCAGTGGAGGGTGGTACAATCAGCCCCAGCATTTT
>many|TRBV7-2|TRBJ1-1|TRBD1
CASSRRTGENEAFF
TGTGCCAGCAGCCGACGGACAGGGGAGAATGAAGCTTTCTTT
>many|TRBV12-3/TRBV12-4|TRBJ1-4|NA
CASTDGLHNEKLFF
TGTGCCAGCACCGACGGCTTACATAATGAAAAACTGTTTTTT
>few|TRBV5-8|TRBJ1-5|NA
CASSVGTAVNQPQHF
TGTGCCAGCAGCGTCGGGACCGCCGTCAATCAGCCCCAGCATTTT
>many|TRBV3-1|TRBJ2-2|NA
CASSQDRARGTGELFF
TGTGCCAGCAGCCAAGATCGAGCCAGGGGCACCGGGGAGCTGTTTTTT
>few|TRBV28|TRBJ1-2|TRBD1
CASSRQGTYGYTF
TGTGCCAGCAGTAGACAGGGTACCTATGGCTACACCTTC
>many|TRBV28|TRBJ1-2|NA
CASSLSTLPYGYTF
TGTGCCAGCAGTTTATCTACTCTCCCCTATGGCTACACCTTC
>many|TRBV5-1|TRBJ2-7|TRBD2
CASSLRTSGPYEQYF
TGCGCCAGCAGCCTGAGGACTAGCGGGCCCTACGAGCAGTACTTC
>many|TRBV3-1|TRBJ1-2|TRBD1
CASSLDRVVGYTF
TGTGCCAGCAGCCTTGACAGGGTCGTCGGCTACACCTTC
>many|TRBV25-1|TRBJ2-5|TRBD2
CASKDPAGAQETQYF
TGTGCCAGCAAGGACCCAGCGGGGGCACAAGAGACCCAGTACTTC
>many|TRBV12-3/TRBV12-4|TRBJ2-7|NA
CASSLGGTEWYF
TGTGCCAGCAGTTTAGGAGGGACCGAATGGTACTTC
>few|TRBV6-6|TRBJ1-5|NA
CASSSLPQGTRLNQPQHF
TGTGCCAGCAGTTCTCTCCCACAGGGAACCCGTCTCAATCAGCCCCAGCATTTT
>few|TRBV5-1|TRBJ1-5|TRBD1
CASSEGQGAQPQHF
TGCGCCAGCAGCGAAGGACAGGGGGCTCAGCCCCAGCATTTT
>many|TRBV25-1|TRBJ1-6|NA
CASSESRGAANSPLHF
TGTGCCAGCAGTGAATCCCGGGGGGCAGCTAATTCACCCCTCCACTTT
>many|TRBV2|TRBJ2-3|NA
CASSRTLRDTQYF
TGTGCCAGCAGTCGGACCCTCCGGGATACGCAGTATTTT
>many|TRBV12-3/TRBV12-4|TRBJ1-6|NA
CASIHSSPLHF
TGTGCCAGCATCCACTCATCACCCCTCCACTTT
>many|TRBV27|TRBJ2-1|TRBD2
CASSLGGVSYNEQFF
TGTGCCAGCAGTTTAGGGGGGGTGTCGTACAATGAGCAGTTCTTC
>many|TRBV7-9|TRBJ1-2|NA
CASSESAMGKDGYTF
TGTGCCAGCAGCGAGTCGGCGATGGGGAAGGATGGCTACACCTTC
>NA|TRBV29-1|TRBJ2-7|TRBD1
CSVVQGTGYREQYF
TGCAGCGTTGTTCAGGGGACAGGATATCGGGAGCAGTACTTC
>many|TRBV30|TRBJ1-2|NA
CACSTLSSYGYTF
TGTGCCTGCTCGACACTTTCATCCTATGGCTACACCTTC
>many|TRBV7-2|TRBJ2-7|NA
CASSFGRAHEQYF
TGTGCCAGCAGCTTTGGCAGGGCACACGAGCAGTACTTC
>NA|TRBV5-1|TRBJ1-1|TRBD1
CASSLETGGVAEAFF
TGCGCCAGCAGCTTAGAGACAGGGGGCGTCGCTGAAGCTTTCTTT
>many|TRBV19|TRBJ2-2|NA
CASSIWVTSSTGELFF
TGTGCCAGTAGTATATGGGTCACCTCCAGCACCGGGGAGCTGTTTTTT
>many|TRBV3-1|TRBJ2-7|NA
CASSQEGGGARSGEQYF
TGTGCCAGCAGCCAAGAAGGGGGCGGGGCCCGCTCTGGCGAGCAGTACTTC
>many|TRBV30|TRBJ2-7|NA
CAWSFEGEQYF
TGTGCCTGGAGTTTCGAGGGCGAGCAGTACTTC
>many|TRBV5-1|TRBJ2-1|NA
CASRVGTGRSEQFF
TGCGCCAGCAGAGTTGGCACAGGCAGGTCTGAGCAGTTCTTC
>many|TRBV11-2|TRBJ2-3|NA
CASSFDFTDTQYF
TGTGCCAGCAGCTTCGACTTCACAGATACGCAGTATTTT
>many|TRBV12-3/TRBV12-4|TRBJ1-6|TRBD1
CASSSRDRDNSPLHF
TGTGCCAGCAGTTCACGGGACAGGGATAATTCACCCCTCCACTTT
>many|TRBV5-1|TRBJ2-5|TRBD1
CASNQDRAEGAQYF
TGCGCCAGCAACCAGGACAGGGCTGAGGGGGCCCAGTACTTC
>many|TRBV20-1|TRBJ2-4|NA
CSAPGITKNIQYF
TGCAGTGCTCCAGGGATTACCAAAAACATTCAGTACTTC
>medium-sized|TRBV9|TRBJ1-2|NA
CASSERDTSRGYTF
TGTGCCAGCAGCGAGAGGGACACCTCGCGAGGCTACACCTTC
>many|TRBV2|TRBJ2-2|NA
CASSQEASYTGELFF
TGTGCCAGCAGTCAGGAGGCCAGCTACACCGGGGAGCTGTTTTTT
>many|TRBV20-1|TRBJ1-1|NA
CSARMTAGERNTEAFF
TGCAGTGCTAGAATGACGGCAGGGGAAAGGAACACTGAAGCTTTCTTT
>NA|TRBV4-1|TRBJ2-2|TRBD2
CASSQFEAGGGELFF
TGCGCCAGCAGCCAGTTTGAAGCGGGGGGCGGGGAGCTGTTTTTT
>many|TRBV12-3/TRBV12-4|TRBJ1-1|TRBD1
CASSLGQGGGAFF
TGTGCCAGCAGTTTAGGACAGGGAGGGGGAGCTTTCTTT
>many|TRBV27|TRBJ1-1|TRBD1
CASSFRPGQEAFF
TGTGCCAGCAGTTTCCGCCCGGGACAGGAAGCTTTCTTT
>many|TRBV6-1|TRBJ2-1|TRBD2
CASSEVRAGEKQFF
TGTGCCAGCAGTGAAGTGCGAGCGGGGGAGAAGCAGTTCTTC
>many|TRBV19|TRBJ2-3|TRBD2
CATSSGDTDTQYF
TGTGCCACATCTAGCGGGGATACAGATACGCAGTATTTT
>many|TRBV7-8|TRBJ2-1|TRBD1
CASSLLGGQVNEQFF
TGTGCCAGCAGCCTACTAGGGGGACAGGTTAATGAGCAGTTCTTC